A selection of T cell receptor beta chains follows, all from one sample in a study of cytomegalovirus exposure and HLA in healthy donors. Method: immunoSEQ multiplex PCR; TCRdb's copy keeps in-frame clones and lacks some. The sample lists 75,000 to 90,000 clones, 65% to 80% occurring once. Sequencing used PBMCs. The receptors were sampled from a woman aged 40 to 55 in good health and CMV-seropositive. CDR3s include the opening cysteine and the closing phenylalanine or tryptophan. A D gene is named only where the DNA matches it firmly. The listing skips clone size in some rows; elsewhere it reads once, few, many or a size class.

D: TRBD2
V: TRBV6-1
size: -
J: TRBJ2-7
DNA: TGTGCCAGCAGTACACCGGGACTAGGATCCTACGAGCAGTACTTC
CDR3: CASSTPGLGSYEQYF

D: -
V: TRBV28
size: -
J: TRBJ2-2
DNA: TGTGCCGCCAGGGGCGGGGGTCACACCGGGGAGCTGTTTTTT
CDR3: CAARGGGHTGELFF

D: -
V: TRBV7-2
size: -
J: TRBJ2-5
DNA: TGTGCCAGCAGCTCAAACACGGAGCAGTACTTC
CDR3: CASSSNTEQYF

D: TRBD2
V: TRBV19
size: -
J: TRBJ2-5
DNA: TGTGCCAGTAGTATAGGTAGCGGGAGAAGAGAGACCCAGTACTTC
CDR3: CASSIGSGRRETQYF

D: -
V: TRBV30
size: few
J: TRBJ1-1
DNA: TGTGCCTGGAGTGTACTGAAAGCGGGGGGCACTGAAGCTTTCTTT
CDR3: CAWSVLKAGGTEAFF

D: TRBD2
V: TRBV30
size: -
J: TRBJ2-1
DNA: TGTGCCTGGAGTGTACAAGCTAGCGGAACCTACAATGAGCAGTTCTTC
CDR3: CAWSVQASGTYNEQFF

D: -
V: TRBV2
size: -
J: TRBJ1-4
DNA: TGTGCCAGCACGGGCGATTATGGGAGCGGTGAAAAACTGTTTTTT
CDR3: CASTGDYGSGEKLFF

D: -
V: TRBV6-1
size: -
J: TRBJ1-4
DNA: TGTGCCAGCAGTGAACGGGGGATTAATGAAAAACTGTTTTTT
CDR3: CASSERGINEKLFF

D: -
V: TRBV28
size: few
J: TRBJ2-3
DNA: TGTGCCAGCCTCGTGAGAGAAACAGATACGCAGTATTTT
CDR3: CASLVRETDTQYF

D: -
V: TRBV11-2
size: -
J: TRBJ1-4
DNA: TGTGCCAGCAAATCGGGGAGGGCTAATGAAAAACTGTTTTTT
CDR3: CASKSGRANEKLFF

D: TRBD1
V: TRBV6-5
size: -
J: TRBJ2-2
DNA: TGTGCCAGCAGTCCCGGGACAGCGAACACCGGGGAGCTGTTTTTT
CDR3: CASSPGTANTGELFF

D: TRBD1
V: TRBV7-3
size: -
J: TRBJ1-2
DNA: TGTGCCAGCAGCATTGCCGGGACAGACGGTGGCTACACCTTC
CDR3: CASSIAGTDGGYTF

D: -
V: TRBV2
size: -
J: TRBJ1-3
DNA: TGTGCCAGCATGGCCAGAGGTGCCGGAAACACCATATATTTT
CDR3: CASMARGAGNTIYF

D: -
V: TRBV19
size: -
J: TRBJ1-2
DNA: TGTGCCAGTAGTAGCCCTCAAACAGGGACCTATGGCTACACCTTC
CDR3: CASSSPQTGTYGYTF

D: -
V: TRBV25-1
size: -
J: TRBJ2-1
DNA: TGTGCCAGCAGTCACGGGAATGAGCAGTTCTTC
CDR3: CASSHGNEQFF

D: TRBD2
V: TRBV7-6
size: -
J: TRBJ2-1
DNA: TGTGCCAGCAGCTTAGAGGGACTAGCGGGAGACTTGAATGAGCAGTTCTTC
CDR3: CASSLEGLAGDLNEQFF

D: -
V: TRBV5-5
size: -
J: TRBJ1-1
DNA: TGTGCCAGCAGCTTGACAGTCATAGAAGCTTTCTTT
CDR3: CASSLTVIEAFF

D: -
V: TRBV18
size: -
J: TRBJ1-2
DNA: TGTGCCAGCTCACCAGCCCCTACAGGCGAGGGCTACACCTTC
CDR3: CASSPAPTGEGYTF

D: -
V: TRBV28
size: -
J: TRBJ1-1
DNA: TGTGCCAGCGGGGGGGGAACTGAAGCTTTCTTT
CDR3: CASGGGTEAFF

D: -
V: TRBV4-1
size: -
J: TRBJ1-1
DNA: TGCGCCAGCAGAGGAGACAGGTCGAACACTGAAGCTTTCTTT
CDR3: CASRGDRSNTEAFF

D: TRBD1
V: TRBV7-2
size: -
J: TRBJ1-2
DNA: TGTGCCAGCAGGCCCAGGGGGTCTCACTATGGCTACACCTTC
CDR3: CASRPRGSHYGYTF

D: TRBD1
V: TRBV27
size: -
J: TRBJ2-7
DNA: TGTGCCAGCAGTTTAATCAGGGGGCCCCAGAGCTCCTACGAGCAGTACTTC
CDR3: CASSLIRGPQSSYEQYF

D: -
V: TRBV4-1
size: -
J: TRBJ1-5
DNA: TGCGCCAGCAGCCAAGATCTATCATCACCTTATCAGCCCCAGCATTTT
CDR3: CASSQDLSSPYQPQHF

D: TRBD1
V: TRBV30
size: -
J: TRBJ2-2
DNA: TGTGCCTGGAGGATGGGACAGGGGATCACCGGGGAGCTGTTTTTT
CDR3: CAWRMGQGITGELFF

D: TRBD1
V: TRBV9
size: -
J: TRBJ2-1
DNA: TGTGCCAGCAGCGTCGGACAGGTGCTCTACAATGAGCAGTTCTTC
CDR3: CASSVGQVLYNEQFF

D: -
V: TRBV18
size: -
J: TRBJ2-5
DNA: TGTGCCAGCTCACCAAACGGTCAAGAGACCCAGTACTTC
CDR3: CASSPNGQETQYF

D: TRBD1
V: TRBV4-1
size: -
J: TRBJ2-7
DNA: TGCGCCAGCAGCCAAGACCTGACCGGGACAGGCAACGAGCAGTACTTC
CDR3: CASSQDLTGTGNEQYF

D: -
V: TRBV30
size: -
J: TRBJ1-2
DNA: TGTGCCTGGCAGGTGGTTTATGGCTACCCCTTC
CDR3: CAWQVVYGYPF

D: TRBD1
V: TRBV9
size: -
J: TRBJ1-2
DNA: TGTGCCAGCAGCGTAGACGCAGGACAGGCAGTCTATGGCTACACCTTC
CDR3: CASSVDAGQAVYGYTF

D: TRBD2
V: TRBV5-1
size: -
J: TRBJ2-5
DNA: TGCGCCAGCAGCTTGGCCATAGCGGGAGCAGAGACCCAGTACTTC
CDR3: CASSLAIAGAETQYF

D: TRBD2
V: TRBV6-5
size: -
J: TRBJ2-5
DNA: TGTGCCAGCAGTTTGGCGGGGGGGCTCCAAGAGACCCAGTACTTC
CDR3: CASSLAGGLQETQYF

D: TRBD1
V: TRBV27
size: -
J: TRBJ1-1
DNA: TGTGCCAGCAGTGCCGGGACAGGGGGCGCGAGGAACACTGAAGCTTTCTTT
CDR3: CASSAGTGGARNTEAFF

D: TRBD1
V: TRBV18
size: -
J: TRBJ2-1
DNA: TGTGCCAGCTCACGGGACAGGGGGCGCGACGGCGAGCAGTTCTTC
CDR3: CASSRDRGRDGEQFF

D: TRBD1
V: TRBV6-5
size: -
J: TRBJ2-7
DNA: TGTGCCAGCAGTTACTCTCAGGGGGCGAGGCACGAGCAGTACTTC
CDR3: CASSYSQGARHEQYF

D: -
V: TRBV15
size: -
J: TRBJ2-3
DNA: TGTGCCACCAGCACGGGGACTGAAACTAGGGATACGCAGTATTTT
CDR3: CATSTGTETRDTQYF

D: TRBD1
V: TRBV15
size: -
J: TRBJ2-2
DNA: TGTGCCACCAGCAGTGGACAGGGGTTAACCGGGGAGCTGTTTTTT
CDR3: CATSSGQGLTGELFF

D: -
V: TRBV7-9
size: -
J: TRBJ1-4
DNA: TGTGCCAGCAGCTTCTTCAGTTCGAATGAAAAACTGTTTTTT
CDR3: CASSFFSSNEKLFF

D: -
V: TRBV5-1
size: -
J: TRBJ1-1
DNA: TGCGCCAGCAGCCCGACAGGCGGGGGGATGAACACTGAAGCTTTCTTT
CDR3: CASSPTGGGMNTEAFF

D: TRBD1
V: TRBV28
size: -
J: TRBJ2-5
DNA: TGTGCCAGCAGTTCCCCCAACGCCGGGACAGGGGATTCGCAGACCCAGTACTTC
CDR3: CASSSPNAGTGDSQTQYF

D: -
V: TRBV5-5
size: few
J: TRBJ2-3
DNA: TGTGCCAGCAGCTTACAGACTACCACAGATACGCAGTATTTT
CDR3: CASSLQTTTDTQYF

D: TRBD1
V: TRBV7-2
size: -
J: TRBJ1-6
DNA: TGTGCCAGCAGCTTAGCACAGGGGGCGCATGGATCACCCCTCCACTTT
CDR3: CASSLAQGAHGSPLHF

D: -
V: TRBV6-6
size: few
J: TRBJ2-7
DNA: TGTGCCAGCAGTCTGGCAGGGACTTCCTACGAGCAGTACTTC
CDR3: CASSLAGTSYEQYF

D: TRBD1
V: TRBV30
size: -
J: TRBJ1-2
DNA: TGTGCCTGGAGCCGGGGACAGCGGTTAAACTATGGCTACACCTTC
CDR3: CAWSRGQRLNYGYTF

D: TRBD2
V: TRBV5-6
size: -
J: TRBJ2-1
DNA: TGTGCCAGCAGCCAGGATCTGGCGGGAGCGCCCAATGAGCAGTTCTTC
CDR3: CASSQDLAGAPNEQFF